Listed below are T cell receptor beta chains from one sample, sequenced in a study of Ad26.COV2.S vaccination and SARS-CoV-2 variants. Some clones are missing from TCRdb's copy, which holds only in-frame ones; the method was immunoSEQ multiplex PCR. The sample shows more than 120,000 clones, 70% to 90% of them seen only once. Sample: peripheral blood, taken after recovery from COVID-19. These receptors were collected from a human donor who had recovered from COVID-19. Each CDR3 is given with its conserved first and last residue. Fields, in order: CDR3 protein, J gene, V gene.

CDR3: CASSLTSGGVWTQYF
J: TRBJ2-5
V: TRBV28

CDR3: CASSLGGSGTEAFF
J: TRBJ1-1
V: TRBV27

CDR3: CASSPEPTAMEPQHF
J: TRBJ1-5
V: TRBV6-5

CDR3: CASSPVGGHTSGNTIYF
J: TRBJ1-3
V: TRBV11-2

CDR3: CASGPGQGNGYTF
J: TRBJ1-2
V: TRBV6-6

CDR3: CASSSSGAGVQPQHF
J: TRBJ1-5
V: TRBV6-2/TRBV6-3

CDR3: CASSLLSAGVNSPLHF
J: TRBJ1-6
V: TRBV7-8

CDR3: CASSYSGGVAFF
J: TRBJ1-1
V: TRBV6-5

CDR3: CASSFGSSSYNEQFF
J: TRBJ2-1
V: TRBV11-3

CDR3: CASSRTSGDGYEQFF
J: TRBJ2-1
V: TRBV6-2/TRBV6-3

CDR3: CASSYSGAPGELFF
J: TRBJ2-2
V: TRBV6-2/TRBV6-3

CDR3: CAWSVAGSMFRGYTF
J: TRBJ1-2
V: TRBV30

CDR3: CASSRRAFFEQYF
J: TRBJ2-7
V: TRBV13

CDR3: CASSSSPTDTQYF
J: TRBJ2-3
V: TRBV6-6

CDR3: CASSLISSYEQYF
J: TRBJ2-7
V: TRBV5-1

CDR3: CSAEGVTYEQYF
J: TRBJ2-7
V: TRBV29-1

CDR3: CASSWTADQPQHF
J: TRBJ1-5
V: TRBV27

CDR3: CASSLNSPLHF
J: TRBJ1-6
V: TRBV7-9

CDR3: CASTLGLAANNEQFF
J: TRBJ2-1
V: TRBV7-9

CDR3: CASSKTELNTEAFF
J: TRBJ1-1
V: TRBV27

CDR3: CASSSTGHSGANVLTF
J: TRBJ2-6
V: TRBV6-2/TRBV6-3

CDR3: CSASYSRGLLREQYF
J: TRBJ2-7
V: TRBV20-1

CDR3: CASSEEIMGASGNTIYF
J: TRBJ1-3
V: TRBV6-1

CDR3: CASSRDRGTDTQYF
J: TRBJ2-3
V: TRBV27

CDR3: CASSSAGSGQETQYF
J: TRBJ2-5
V: TRBV10-2

CDR3: CASSLQGVGNTIYF
J: TRBJ1-3
V: TRBV5-1

CDR3: CASSQDRGDGETQYF
J: TRBJ2-5
V: TRBV4-3

CDR3: CASSIEGARSPLHF
J: TRBJ1-6
V: TRBV19

CDR3: CASITSSGTGWYF
J: TRBJ2-7
V: TRBV6-5